The T cell receptor (beta chain) under discussion was sequenced for a study of blood T cell repertoires in COVID-19. The wider study: Samples representing acute and convalescent COVID-19 were sourced from the United States, Italy and Spain. T cells, B-cell-depleted T cells, or PBMCs provided the cDNA or gDNA that served as material.

The V gene end was trimmed by 6 bases and the J gene end by 5 bases; junction bases not matched to a gene: 7. Germline loops: CDR1 MGHRA, CDR2 YSYEKL. The CDR3 sequence is 14 residues long. In the original analysis: Estimation of nucleated cell counts was performed using reference gene primer amplification. TCRdb keeps only in-frame clones here, not all; method: immunoSEQ multiplex PCR. V and J calls and clone size follow that table, whereas D and trimming were derived from the DNA. The sample carries tens of thousands of clones, less than 90% recorded once. This chain links TRBV4-1 with TRBJ1-1, with 9 nucleotides matching TRBD1. Sequenced material: peripheral blood. This clonotype was obtained from a woman in her 70s with active COVID-19. This CDR3 is CASSHRGRGTEAFF. The CDR3, as DNA: TGCGCCAGCAGTCACAGGGGGCGAGGAACTGAAGCTTTCTTT.